One and the same sample provided the 29 T cell receptor beta chains below, sequenced in a study of Tregs in tolerant kidney transplant recipients (dated 2019 in TCRdb). Library prep was done by the immunoSEQ multiplex PCR assay. TCRdb mirrors the immuneACCESS table, restricted to in-frame sequences. Some clones are absent from its copies; in checked studies, under half trace to an unresolved V gene, and the reason for the others is unknown. Counted in this sample were 45,000 to 55,000 clones; about 90% of them appeared once. In total, the top ten clones hold nearly 15% of the sample. Transplants used related donors with nonmyeloablative bone marrow transplantation; mixed chimerism was transient in the human trials. The sequenced sample was CD8+ T cells from blood (PBMCs), obtained 24 months after the transplant. Every receptor here comes from a human patient who received a combined kidney and bone marrow transplant. Following a transplant, a fraction of the T cells may be traceable to the graft donor.

The gene calls are TRBV4-1 and TRBJ2-4, with D tentatively TRBD1 (6 bases). Trimming took off 8 bases at V and 6 bases at J, with 20 bases between the two ends. The V gene's germline CDR1 is MGHRA and CDR2 YSYEKL. This CDR3 spans 15 amino acids. The CDR3 region is CASRDMEISRNIQYF. The CDR3 nucleotides are TGCGCCAGCCGGGACATGGAGATTAGTAGAAACATTCAGTACTTC.

The V and J genes are TRBV13 and TRBJ2-1; 14 nucleotides align to TRBD2. This CDR3 has 19 residues. The junction had 12 bases not matched to a gene; V was cut back by 5 bases and J by 3 bases. The V gene's germline CDR1 is PRHDT and CDR2 FYEKMQ (reference sequence). CDR3: CASSPMGLAGAINYNEQFF. DNA of the CDR3: TGTGCCAGCAGCCCGATGGGACTAGCGGGAGCGATAAACTACAATGAGCAGTTCTTC.

V is TRBV29-1 and J is TRBJ2-7, with TRBD2 matching 8 bases. After removal of 2 bases from V and 2 bases from J, the junction contained 5 bases not matched to a gene. The CDR3 runs to 14 residues. Germline CDR1 reads SQVTM; CDR2 reads ANQGSEA. CDR3 loop: CSVELAGTAYEQYF. The CDR3, as DNA: TGCAGCGTTGAACTAGCGGGCACGGCCTACGAGCAGTACTTC.

The chain combines TRBV11-2 with TRBJ2-7; a weak D match, TRBD2 (7 bases). V was shortened by 8 bases and J by 3 bases, with 17 bases between the two germline ends. Germline-derived CDR1 and CDR2 are SGHAT and FQNNGV. CDR3 length: 14 amino acids. The chain's CDR3 is CASRGGREYYEQYF. The CDR3 nucleotides read TGTGCCAGCCGAGGGGGGCGGGAGTACTACGAGCAGTACTTC.

The rearrangement joins TRBV19 to TRBJ1-1; no clear D gene. V lost 5 bases, J lost 5 bases, and 15 bases lay in between. Germline values: CDR1 LNHDA, CDR2 SQIVND (reference sequence). This CDR3 region has 14 residues. CDR3 nucleotides: TGTGCCAGTAGTCCCGGACCTACGGGAACTGAAGCTTTCTTT. Amino acid sequence: CASSPGPTGTEAFF.

At least ten counts were recorded for this clone. The chain uses TRBV12-2 and TRBJ1-3. TRBV12-2 is given as a pseudogene. CDR3 size: 14 residues. CDR3 region: CASPGAYSGNTIYF. The CDR3 DNA reads as TGTGCTTCTCCGGGTGCCTACTCTGGAAACACCATATATTTT.

The genes are TRBV29-1 and TRBJ1-1; D unresolved. Germline CDR1 is SQVTM and CDR2 is ANQGSEA. V was trimmed by 6 bases and J by 4 bases, leaving 6 bases between them. CDR3 length: 10 amino acids. The CDR3 bases are TGCAGCGTCTGGCTCACTGAAGCTTTCTTT. Encoded protein: CSVWLTEAFF.

Here the CDR3 reads CASSLAGLPYEQYF. Written as DNA, the CDR3 is TGTGCCAGCAGCTTAGCCGGACTCCCCTACGAGCAGTACTTC. The gene calls are TRBV7-9 and TRBJ2-7; a possible D gene is TRBD2 (5 bases). The CDR3 covers 14 residues. Germline CDR1 SEHNR, CDR2 FQNEAQ (reference sequence). V dropped 0 bases and J dropped 2 bases, with 8 bases sitting between them.

The chain carries TRBV5-4 and TRBJ1-2; 11 nucleotides agree with TRBD1. There are 16 residues in the CDR3. Germline trimming cut 0 bases from V and 4 bases from J; bases unmatched to any gene: 5. Per germline, CDR1 SGHNT and CDR2 YYREEE (reference sequence). The CDR3 loop is CASSLGGQGAIYGYTF. The CDR3 DNA is TGTGCCAGCAGCTTGGGAGGACAGGGGGCGATCTATGGCTACACCTTC.

The chain has TRBV7-9 and TRBJ2-1, with 11 bases that match TRBD2. This CDR3 is built from 19 residues. Per germline, CDR1 SEHNR and CDR2 FQNEAQ (reference sequence). V lost 5 bases and J lost 2; bases outside the gene matches: 14. CDR3 amino acids: CASSPELAGVSRPYNEQFF. Here the CDR3 DNA reads TGTGCCAGCAGCCCAGAACTAGCGGGAGTGTCTCGCCCCTACAATGAGCAGTTCTTC.

The rearrangement links TRBV27 to TRBJ1-1, with D tentatively TRBD1 (6 bases). Trimming cost V 6 bases and J 1 base, with 9 bases left between them. CDR1 is MNHEY, CDR2 SMNVEV, per germline (reference sequence). The CDR3 runs 13 residues. CDR3 amino acids: CASRLDRNTEAFF. In DNA form, the CDR3 reads TGTGCCAGCAGATTGGACAGGAACACTGAAGCTTTCTTT.

V is TRBV9 and J is TRBJ2-1, with a tentative D call TRBD2 (5 bases). Germline lookup yields CDR1 SGDLS and CDR2 YYNGEE. Trimming took off 4 bases at V and 0 bases at J, with 11 bases between the two ends. The CDR3 runs 15 residues. CDR3 loop: CASSSDFSSYNEQFF. CDR3 nucleotide sequence: TGTGCCAGCAGCTCGGACTTTAGCTCCTACAATGAGCAGTTCTTC.

The chain recombines TRBV29-1 with TRBJ2-1, with a possible D match to TRBD2 (6 bases). Per germline, CDR1 SQVTM and CDR2 ANQGSEA. V was pared by 3 bases and J by 8 bases, with 17 bases between. This CDR3 has 14 amino acids. The CDR3 sequence is CSVDGGTSWDEQFF. CDR3 coding DNA: TGCAGCGTTGACGGAGGGACCTCTTGGGATGAGCAGTTCTTC.

The V call is TRBV4-1, the J call TRBJ2-1; 9 bases are shared with TRBD1. CDR1 is MGHRA and CDR2 is YSYEKL in the germline V gene. This CDR3 spans 17 amino acids. J lost 3 bases, V lost 3 bases, and 9 bases had no gene match. The CDR3 loop reads CASSHHETGGFYNEQFF. For the CDR3, the DNA is TGCGCCAGCAGCCACCATGAGACAGGGGGTTTCTACAATGAGCAGTTCTTC.

The chain uses TRBV28 and TRBJ1-2; D uncertain. Germline V lookup: CDR1 MDHEN, CDR2 SYDVKM. Trimming left V 3 bases short and J 4 bases short, with 15 bases between. The CDR3 is 15 residues long. The CDR3: CASSLNPSGFYGYTF. The CDR3 bases are TGTGCCAGCAGTTTGAACCCCTCGGGTTTCTATGGCTACACCTTC.

The genes are TRBV7-9 and TRBJ2-2, with D perhaps matching TRBD2 (5 bases). The germline gives CDR1 SEHNR, CDR2 FQNEAQ (reference sequence). CDR3 length: 15 residues. Trimming left V 6 bases short and J 2 bases short, with 13 bases between. The CDR3 loop is CASSPLGGNTGELFF. The CDR3 DNA follows: TGTGCCAGCAGTCCTCTAGGAGGAAACACCGGGGAGCTGTTTTTT.

The chain has TRBV2 and TRBJ2-2; TRBD1 agrees at 9 bases. After removal of 6 bases from V and 4 bases from J, the junction contained 9 bases not matched to a gene. Looked up from germline, CDR1 is SNHLY and CDR2 is FYNNEI. This CDR3 comprises 16 residues. The CDR3, as DNA: TGTGCCAGCAGAGACCGGGACAGGGTTCTCACCGGGGAGCTGTTTTTT. Translation: CASRDRDRVLTGELFF. The full variable domain, its missing parts supplied by reference TRBV2 and TRBJ2-2, is EPEVTQTPSHQVTQMGQEVILRCVPISNHLYFYWYRQILGQKVEFLVSFYNNEISEKSEIFDDQFSVERPDGSNFTLKIRSTKLEDSAMYFCASRDRDRVLTGELFFGEGSRLTVL.

The gene calls are TRBV19 and TRBJ2-2; 10 positions match TRBD2. The trim removed 1 base at V and 1 base at J, leaving 6 bases unmatched. The CDR3 sequence is 18 residues long. Germline CDR1 reads LNHDA; CDR2 reads SQIVND (reference sequence). CDR3 coding DNA: TGTGCCAGTAGTATAGGTCTAGCGGGGGTCTTGAACACCGGGGAGCTGTTTTTT. Its protein product is CASSIGLAGVLNTGELFF.

The J gene is TRBJ2-7, the V gene TRBV29-1; D is possibly TRBD2 (6 bases). The V end was cut by 4 bases, the J end by 4 bases, with 17 bases between. Germline V CDR1 and CDR2: SQVTM, ANQGSEA. CDR3 length: 14 residues. As DNA, the CDR3 is TGCAGCGTTGTAAGTCGGGGAGGAGGGTACGAGCAGTACTTC. This encodes CSVVSRGGGYEQYF.

The chain employs TRBV27 and TRBJ1-4; D remains unclear. The CDR3 spans 12 residues. V lost 5 bases and J lost 4, with 5 bases in between. The germline V gene has CDR1 MNHEY and CDR2 SMNVEV (reference sequence). CDR3 DNA: TGTGCCAGCAGTACTAATAATGAAAAACTGTTTTTT. It codes for CASSTNNEKLFF.

Comments on this clone: One end of the junction fails to match germline, which may point to a read error. The V gene is TRBV19, the J gene TRBJ1-1, with D perhaps matching TRBD1 (5 bases). The CDR3 is 14 residues long. Germline V gives CDR1 LNHDA, CDR2 SQIVND (reference sequence). The CDR3 sequence: CASSVVDRGGAISF. Here the CDR3 DNA reads TGTGCCAGTAGTGTAGTTGATCGGGGAGGGGCGATCTCCTTT. Together with reference TRBV19 and TRBJ1-1, the CDR3 gives the full variable domain: DGGITQSPKYLFRKEGQNVTLSCEQNLNHDAMYWYRQDPGQGLRLIYYSQIVNDFQKGDIAEGYSVSREKKESFPLTVTSAQKNPTAFYLCASSVVDRGGAISFGQGTRLTVV.

This chain uses TRBV4-1 with TRBJ1-5; TRBD1 matches at 9 bases. This CDR3 is 15 amino acids long. V was pared by 5 bases and J by 3 bases, with 5 bases of the junction left unmatched. Germline V gene data show CDR1 as MGHRA and CDR2 as YSYEKL. The CDR3: CASSAQGAPNQPQHF. CDR3 DNA sequence: TGCGCCAGCAGCGCACAGGGGGCCCCCAATCAGCCCCAGCATTTT.

The chain is built from TRBV5-5 and TRBJ1-5, with D possibly TRBD1 on 6 matching bases. V lost 4 bases and J lost 1, with 12 bases in between. The germline V gene has CDR1 SGHKS and CDR2 YYEKEE (reference sequence). The CDR3 consists of 15 residues. The CDR3 sequence: CASSVGTSSNQPQHF. DNA of the CDR3: TGTGCCAGCAGCGTTGGGACATCAAGCAATCAGCCCCAGCATTTT.

This clone turned up a few times. The chain has TRBV19 and TRBJ2-7; 8 bases line up with TRBD1. This CDR3 spans 13 amino acids. The J segment lost 3 bases and the V segment lost 4 bases, leaving 2 bases of the junction unmatched. Germline assignment: CDR1 LNHDA and CDR2 SQIVND (reference sequence). Here the CDR3 reads CASSTGGLYEQYF. In nucleotides, the CDR3 is TGTGCCAGTAGTACAGGGGGCCTCTACGAGCAGTACTTC.

There are a few counts of this clone. The chain's CDR3 is CASSQVGAGNSPLHF. The CDR3, as DNA: TGCGCCAGCAGCCAAGTAGGGGCGGGAAATTCACCCCTCCACTTT. V usage is TRBV4-1 and J usage is TRBJ1-6; weak D call: TRBD1 (5 bases). The CDR3 contains 15 residues. From germline, CDR1 is MGHRA and CDR2 YSYEKL. V gave up 1 base and J gave up 7 bases, with 11 bases separating them.

V and J are TRBV5-8 and TRBJ2-5; 9 nucleotides line up with TRBD1. Germline trimming cut 6 bases from V and 3 bases from J; bases unmatched to any gene: 12. The CDR3 consists of 16 residues. Germline CDR1 SGHTS, CDR2 YDEGEE. CDR3 nucleotides: TGTGCCAGCACCATCCGGGACAGGGTCATTGAAGAGACCCAGTACTTC. This translates into CASTIRDRVIEETQYF.

As to this clone: The junction and the germline gene differ at one end; a read error may be behind it. This chain connects TRBV6-4 to TRBJ2-1; 8 bases line up with TRBD2. CDR1 is MRHNA, CDR2 SNTAGT, per germline. The CDR3 covers 16 residues. CDR3 nucleotide sequence: TGTGCCAGCAGTTACTCGAGTCCGGGAGGGTACAATGAGCAGTTCTTC. Translation: CASSYSSPGGYNEQFF.

V is TRBV4-1 and J is TRBJ2-5; 8 positions agree with TRBD1. The DNA end favors TRBJ2-7, so the J call may be wrong. The V gene's germline CDR1 is MGHRA and CDR2 YSYEKL. There are 15 residues in the CDR3. CDR3 region: CASSLGTGLSYEQYF. The CDR3 DNA follows: TGCGCCAGCAGCCTGGGGACAGGACTCTCCTACGAGCAGTACTTC.

This chain connects TRBV5-6 to TRBJ1-5; a possible D gene is TRBD1 (6 bases). The CDR3 contains 15 residues. Trimming removed 5 bases from V and 5 bases from J, with 17 bases in between. Germline V lookup: CDR1 SGHDT, CDR2 YYEEEE. This chain's CDR3 is CASSIRQVYDQPQHF. The CDR3, as DNA: TGTGCCAGCAGTATAAGACAGGTTTATGATCAGCCCCAGCATTTT.